Below, 6 T cell receptor beta chains from the same sample are listed, as sequenced in a study of early T cells in non-severe SARS-CoV-2 infection (dated by TCRdb to the early 2020s). Libraries were made using 5' RACE. Sequencer: NextSeq 500. TCRdb took the public reads, trimmed them with fastp at Q25, ran MiXCR for clone calling and kept in-frame beta chains. Each record represents a unique CDR3 protein, reported with the most common genes and DNA among its rows. The sample table holds 70,000 to 80,000 distinct CDR3 sequences, of which 9.5% to 15% were seen once. The leading ten clones occupy roughly 2.5% of the sample. Sequencing used whole blood, obtained at baseline. These receptors originate from an adult who was a healthcare worker with PCR-confirmed SARS-CoV-2 infection or an uninfected control (not recorded which).

This clonotype was observed a few times. The CDR3 region has the DNA TGTGCCAGCAGCCAAGATTCCGGGGTTAACACCGGGGAGCTGTTTTTT. Translated: CASSQDSGVNTGELFF. This chain uses TRBV14 with TRBJ2-2; D is perhaps TRBD2 (5 bases). V dropped 0 bases and J dropped 2 bases, with 10 bases sitting between them. CDR1 and CDR2 (germline): SGHDN, FVKESK. The CDR3 length is 16 residues.

The V and J genes are TRBV6-5 and TRBJ1-1; D not resolved. In germline, CDR1 is MNHEY, CDR2 SVGAGI. The CDR3 contains 13 residues. V shed 8 bases and J shed 2 bases, with 12 bases lying between them. The chain's CDR3 is CASYKITNTEAFF. The CDR3 bases are TGTGCCAGCTACAAAATTACTAACACTGAAGCTTTCTTT.

This clonotype has only a few counts. This rearrangement joins TRBV5-8 to TRBJ1-5, with a weak D call TRBD1 (5 bases). There are 15 residues in the CDR3. The germline V gene encodes CDR1 SGHTS and CDR2 YDEGEE. V was cut by 4 bases and J by 6 bases, with 17 bases left in between. CDR3 DNA: TGTGCCAGCAGCCCCCTGGGGGTTAACGGTCAGCCCCAGCATTTT. It codes for CASSPLGVNGQPQHF.

V usage is TRBV7-2 and J usage is TRBJ2-7; 8 nucleotides agree with TRBD1. Germline values: CDR1 SGHTA, CDR2 FQGNSA. The CDR3 contains 13 residues. With 5 bases clipped from V and 4 bases from J, the junction kept 4 bases outside the gene matches. The CDR3 DNA sequence: TGTGCCAGCAGCCCGACAGGGGCTTACGAGCAGTACTTC. It translates to CASSPTGAYEQYF.

The table lists this clonotype with a few counts. The chain uses TRBV19 and TRBJ2-1; D tentatively fits TRBD1 or TRBD2 (5 bases each). Germline CDR1 and CDR2: LNHDA and SQIVND (reference sequence). V lost 5 bases to trimming and J lost 5 bases, with 16 bases between them. This CDR3 contains 15 residues. The CDR3 is CASSAPGTEHNEQFF. The CDR3 DNA reads TGTGCCAGTAGTGCCCCCGGGACGGAGCACAATGAGCAGTTCTTC.

The J gene is TRBJ1-3, the V gene TRBV20-1, with D possibly being TRBD1 (5 bases). The germline V gene encodes CDR1 DFQATT and CDR2 SNEGSKA (reference sequence). V was cut by 1 base and J by 0 bases, with 7 bases left in between. The CDR3 totals 14 residues. Here the CDR3 DNA reads TGCAGTGCTAGAGGGGGGAGCTCTGGAAACACCATATATTTT. This encodes CSARGGSSGNTIYF.